The clone carrying this T cell receptor (beta chain) was observed a few times. This sample is part of a study of TIL therapy for anti-PD-1-resistant metastatic lung cancer. This sample's time point: pre-treatment sample, taken before nivolumab and TIL therapy. The tumor samples were excised metastases, mostly pleural nodules or supraclavicular lymph nodes. V gave up 8 bases and J gave up 0 bases, with 11 bases separating them. The CDR3 loop spans 13 amino acids. Germline V lookup: CDR1 SQVTM, CDR2 ANQGSEA. This was the immunoSEQ v3 assay. Libraries were prepared by immunoSEQ multiplex PCR; TCRdb keeps only in-frame clonotypes and omits some of them. The sample shows approximately 27,000 clones, 72% of them seen only once.

The sequencing here drew on tumor tissue, taken at baseline. The rearrangement uses TRBV29-1 and TRBJ2-1; D gene unclear. The source of this sequence is a person between 30 and 80 years old with non-small cell lung cancer. CDR3 DNA sequence: TGCAGCCCTATCCTAATCTCCTACAATGAGCAGTTCTTC. Translating it yields CSPILISYNEQFF.